The clone carrying this T cell receptor beta chain was counted between two and nine times. Antigen unknown. Assay: immunoSEQ multiplex PCR; the TCRdb copy retains only in-frame clones and omits some. Here the sample spans around 34,000 clones, more than 55% being singletons. The CDR3 consists of 16 residues. V lost 9 bases and J lost 1, with 19 bases in between. CDR1 is LNHDA, CDR2 SQIVND, per germline (reference sequence). This sample is drawn from a study of a mutant IDH1 vaccine in newly diagnosed glioma. Study in general: Patients got their first vaccination 4-6 weeks after radiotherapy alone, or with temozolomide cycles. Previous treatment comprised radiotherapy, temozolomide, or both, mostly both.

The time point here: week 5, during vaccination. In every dose of vaccine, 300 ug of mutant IDH1 20-mer peptide was given alongside topical imiquimod. Specimen: PBMCs, collected from a glioma patient whose treatment included an IDH1 peptide vaccine. The genes are TRBV19 and TRBJ1-3; D is possibly TRBD1 (6 bases). The clonotype comes from a woman younger than 30 with glioma. CDR3 bases: TGTGCCAGCTCGAAGGGGGGATTTCAATCTGGAAACACCATATATTTT. It specifies CASSKGGFQSGNTIYF.